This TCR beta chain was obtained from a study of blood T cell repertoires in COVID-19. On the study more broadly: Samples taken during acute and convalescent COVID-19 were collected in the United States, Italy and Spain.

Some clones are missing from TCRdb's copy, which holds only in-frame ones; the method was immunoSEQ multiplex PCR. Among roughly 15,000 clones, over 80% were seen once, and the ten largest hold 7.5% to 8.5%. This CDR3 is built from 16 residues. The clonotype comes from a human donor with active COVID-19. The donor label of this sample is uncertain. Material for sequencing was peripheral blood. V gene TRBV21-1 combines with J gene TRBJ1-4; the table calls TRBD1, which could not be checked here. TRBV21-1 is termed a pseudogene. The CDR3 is CASSKEEGQRTEKLFF. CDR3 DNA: TGTGCCAGCAGCAAAGAAGAGGGACAGAGAACTGAAAAACTGTTTTTT.